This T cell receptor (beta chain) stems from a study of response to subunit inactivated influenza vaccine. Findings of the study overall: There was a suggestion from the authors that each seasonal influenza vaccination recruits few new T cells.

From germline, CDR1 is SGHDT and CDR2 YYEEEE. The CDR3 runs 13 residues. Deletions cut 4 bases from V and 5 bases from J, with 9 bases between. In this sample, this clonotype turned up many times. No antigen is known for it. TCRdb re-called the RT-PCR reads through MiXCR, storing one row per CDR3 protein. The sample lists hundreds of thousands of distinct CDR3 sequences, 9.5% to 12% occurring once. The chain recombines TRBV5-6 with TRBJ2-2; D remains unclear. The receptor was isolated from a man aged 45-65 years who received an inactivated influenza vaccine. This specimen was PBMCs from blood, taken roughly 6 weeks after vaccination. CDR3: CASSPPSTGELFF. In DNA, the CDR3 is TGTGCCAGCAGCCCCCCCTCTACCGGGGAGCTGTTTTTT.